Presented here are 28 T cell receptor beta chains from one specimen sequenced in a study of vaccination and CD4 T cells after COVID-19. The time point denotes: late sampling 161 to 241 days after vaccination in three convalescent patients. Treatment meaning: roughly 11-day PBMC culture with coronavirus spike peptide pools or control peptides (ViraFEST assay). Their antigens are not known. The Oncomine TCR Beta short-read assay generated sequence data from the DNA of cultured CD4+ T cells. In TCRdb, the PCR reads were re-called with MiXCR into one record per CDR3 protein. Here the sample spans approximately 24,000 distinct CDR3 sequences, 40% to 50% being singletons. The material was CD4+ T cells from blood, cultured in vitro, obtained about 7 months after SARS-CoV-2 vaccination. These receptors were collected from a human donor who had recovered from COVID-19.

The V gene is TRBV24-1, the J gene TRBJ2-7, with TRBD2 matching 8 bases. V trimming: 9 bases; J trimming: 4 bases; junction bases outside the gene matches: 7. Germline CDR1 and CDR2: KGHDR and SFDVKD. This CDR3 region has 13 residues. The CDR3: CATGKAGEYEQYF. CDR3 in DNA: TGTGCCACCGGAAAAGCGGGAGAGTACGAGCAGTACTTC.

The rearrangement joins TRBV27 to TRBJ2-5; 11 nucleotides line up with TRBD1. The length of the CDR3 is 15 residues. Germline V gene data show CDR1 as MNHEY and CDR2 as SMNVEV (reference sequence). V shed 6 bases and J 2 bases; nucleotides not matched to a gene: 5. The CDR3 is CASSGQGAPQETQYF. CDR3 nucleotides: TGTGCCAGCAGCGGACAGGGGGCCCCACAAGAGACCCAGTACTTC.

V is TRBV24-1 and J is TRBJ2-7, with D tentatively TRBD2 (6 bases). V lost 1 base and J 8 bases, leaving 8 bases between the germline ends. Looked up from germline, CDR1 is KGHDR and CDR2 is SFDVKD. CDR3 size: 12 residues. The DNA of the CDR3 is TGTGCCACCAGTGATTTTGGGGGGAAGCAGTACTTC. As protein: CATSDFGGKQYF.

By frequency in the sample, this clonotype is large. The rearrangement uses TRBV15 and TRBJ2-1, with D uncertain. The CDR3 totals 14 residues. Germline V gene lookup returns CDR1 LNHNV and CDR2 YYDKDF (reference sequence). V shed 5 bases and J shed 7 bases, with 15 bases lying between them. CDR3 bases: TGTGCCACCAGCTTGGAGCTTCGGCTTAATGAGCAGTTCTTC. Encoded protein: CATSLELRLNEQFF. The full variable domain, completed using reference TRBV15 and TRBJ2-1, is DAMVIQNPRYQVTQFGKPVTLSCSQTLNHNVMYWYQQKSSQAPKLLFHYYDKDFNNEADTPDNFQSRRPNTSFCFLDIRSPGLGDTAMYLCATSLELRLNEQFFGPGTRLTVL.

The genes are TRBV7-2 and TRBJ2-1, with TRBD1 identical over 8 bases. Germline CDR1 and CDR2: SGHTA and FQGNSA. The CDR3 contains 16 residues. Unmatched junction bases numbered 12, after V lost 5 bases and J lost 6 bases. CDR3 protein: CASSPAGQGMGNEQFF. The CDR3 DNA reads TGTGCCAGCAGCCCAGCAGGACAGGGAATGGGCAATGAGCAGTTCTTC.

The chain carries TRBV28 and TRBJ2-6; no clear D gene. The CDR3 is 16 amino acids. V shed 4 bases and J shed 0 bases, with 10 bases lying between them. CDR1 and CDR2 (germline): MDHEN, SYDVKM. As DNA, the CDR3 is TGTGCCAGCAGTTCTAGAGTATTCTCTGGGGCCAACGTCCTGACTTTC. Protein sequence: CASSSRVFSGANVLTF.

The rearrangement uses TRBV5-1 and TRBJ1-1; D ambiguous. Germline CDR1 reads SGHRS; CDR2 reads YFSETQ. The CDR3 extends over 14 amino acids. Between the trimmed V and J ends, which lost 5 bases and 1 base, there was a span of 12 bases. CDR3 nucleotide sequence: TGCGCCAGCAGTTATGGGGTGCCGAACACTGAAGCTTTCTTT. Protein sequence: CASSYGVPNTEAFF.

This clonotype has a handful of counts. The CDR3, as DNA: TGTGCCATCAGTGGGAGACAGGGACCCTCAGAGACCCAGTACTTC. Amino acid sequence: CAISGRQGPSETQYF. The chain employs TRBV10-3 and TRBJ2-5; 7 bases agree with TRBD1. CDR1 is ENHRY, CDR2 SYGVKD, per germline. V gave up 4 bases and J gave up 4 bases; unmatched junction bases: 9. This CDR3 comprises 15 residues.

The chain joins TRBV24-1 to TRBJ2-1; D possibly corresponds to TRBD2 (5 bases). This CDR3 comprises 14 residues. Trimming left V 1 base short and J 6 bases short, with 9 bases between. CDR1 and CDR2 from the germline V gene are KGHDR and SFDVKD. The CDR3 DNA is TGTGCCACCAGTGATTTTAGGCGGGTCAATGAGCAGTTCTTC. Its protein is CATSDFRRVNEQFF.

This chain connects TRBV6-5 to TRBJ2-7, with D possibly being TRBD1 (5 bases). Per germline, CDR1 MNHEY and CDR2 SVGAGI. The CDR3 runs 15 residues. Trimming left V 0 bases short and J 3 bases short, with 12 bases between. CDR3 DNA sequence: TGTGCCAGCAGTTACTCGGGGCAGGATAACTACGAGCAGTACTTC. Its protein is CASSYSGQDNYEQYF.

The gene calls are TRBV7-8 and TRBJ2-1; D perhaps matches TRBD2 (8 bases). CDR1 is SGHVS and CDR2 is FQNEAQ in the germline V gene. V gave up 1 base and J gave up 9 bases, with 16 bases separating them. The CDR3 sequence is 15 residues long. The chain's CDR3 is CASSLGTSRQGEQFF. Here the CDR3 DNA reads TGTGCCAGCAGCTTAGGGACTAGCAGACAGGGTGAGCAGTTCTTC.

J is TRBJ2-7 and V is TRBV7-2; D tentatively fits TRBD1 or TRBD2 (5 bases each). Germline V gene sequence: CDR1 SGHTA, CDR2 FQGNSA. Trimming took off 5 bases at V and 3 bases at J, with 17 bases between the two ends. This CDR3 is 15 amino acids long. This chain's CDR3 is CASSQVGGVFYEQYF. The CDR3 coding sequence is TGTGCCAGCAGCCAAGTTGGGGGAGTGTTCTACGAGCAGTACTTC. The full variable domain, its missing parts supplied by reference TRBV7-2 and TRBJ2-7, is GAGVSQSPSNKVTEKGKDVELRCDPISGHTALYWYRQSLGQGLEFLIYFQGNSAPDKSGLPSDRFSAERTGGSVSTLTIQRTQQEDSAVYLCASSQVGGVFYEQYFGPGTRLTVT.

J is TRBJ1-2 and V is TRBV19; D is unclear. The CDR3 loop spans 12 amino acids. V was trimmed by 3 bases and J by 8 bases, leaving 10 bases between them. The V gene's germline CDR1 is LNHDA and CDR2 SQIVND (reference sequence). The CDR3 is CASSMSLSGYTF. The DNA for the CDR3 is TGTGCCAGTAGTATGTCGTTATCCGGCTACACCTTC.

V usage is TRBV6-1 and J usage is TRBJ1-2; no reliable D call. The CDR3 runs to 13 residues. CDR1 and CDR2 from the germline V gene are MNHNS and SASEGT. V lost 6 bases and J 2 bases, leaving 10 bases between the germline ends. CDR3 in amino acids: CASRSSGNYGYTF. The CDR3 nucleotides are TGTGCCAGCAGATCCTCTGGGAACTATGGCTACACCTTC.

The chain combines TRBV7-2 with TRBJ1-2; D is undetermined. The V end lost 5 bases, the J end lost 1 base, and 8 bases lay between the germline ends. Germline lookup yields CDR1 SGHTA and CDR2 FQGNSA. The CDR3 contains 13 residues. The CDR3 region is CASSPYGNYGYTF. The CDR3 DNA reads as TGTGCCAGCAGCCCGTATGGTAACTATGGCTACACCTTC.

The rearrangement uses TRBV20-1 and TRBJ2-7, with D maybe TRBD2 (6 bases). The germline V gene encodes CDR1 DFQATT and CDR2 SNEGSKA (reference sequence). The CDR3 contains 14 residues. Trimming took 0 bases from V and 5 from J, leaving 14 bases between them. CDR3 sequence (DNA): TGCAGTGCTAGAGATCGACGGGAGCAGAACGAGCAGTACTTC. As protein: CSARDRREQNEQYF.

V is TRBV20-1 and J is TRBJ2-5; TRBD1 is a possible D gene (6 bases). This CDR3 is 15 amino acids long. Germline lookup yields CDR1 DFQATT and CDR2 SNEGSKA (reference sequence). Trimming removed 3 bases at V and 5 bases at J, with 19 bases between. The CDR3 nucleotides are TGCAGTGCTAGGCAACAGGGAAGGCATCGGGAGACCCAGTACTTC. Translating it yields CSARQQGRHRETQYF.

The chain joins TRBV7-8 to TRBJ2-5; tentatively, D is TRBD2 (7 bases). The germline gives CDR1 SGHVS, CDR2 FQNEAQ. Deletions cut 1 base from V and 5 bases from J, with 17 bases between. CDR3 length equals 16 residues. Here the CDR3 DNA reads TGTGCCAGCAGCTTAGAAGGGGGGGCGCGATTGGAGACCCAGTACTTC. Amino acids: CASSLEGGARLETQYF.

The CDR3 DNA follows: TGTGCCAGCAGCCGCGGGACGGCTCAACTCCTACCCGGGGAGCTGTTTTTT. It translates to CASSRGTAQLLPGELFF. This chain uses TRBV7-9 with TRBJ2-2; D might be TRBD2 (6 bases). V was clipped by 5 bases and J by 6 bases, with 22 bases between them. The CDR3 has 17 amino acids. Per the germline V gene, CDR1 is SEHNR and CDR2 is FQNEAQ (reference sequence).

Within the sample, this clonotype is medium-sized. This chain joins TRBV7-9 and TRBJ1-1, with D hard to call. The V end lost 5 bases, the J end lost 4 bases, and 11 bases lay between the germline ends. Germline assignment: CDR1 SEHNR and CDR2 FQNEAQ (reference sequence). The CDR3 length is 13 residues. The CDR3 loop is CASSPAFFTEAFF. CDR3 sequence (DNA): TGTGCCAGCAGCCCCGCTTTCTTCACTGAAGCTTTCTTT.

The chain has TRBV20-1 and TRBJ1-2, with D possibly being TRBD1 (5 bases). V was cut by 6 bases and J by 3 bases, with 23 bases left in between. There are 16 residues in the CDR3. The germline CDR1 and CDR2 sequences are DFQATT and SNEGSKA (reference sequence). CDR3 in DNA: TGCAGTGCCATCCCGGGACCTTTCTGGAGCGACTATGGCTACACCTTC. This translates into CSAIPGPFWSDYGYTF.

This chain joins TRBV28 and TRBJ1-2; no definite D call. This CDR3 has 14 amino acids. CDR1 is MDHEN and CDR2 is SYDVKM in the germline V gene. Deletions cut 5 bases from V and 8 bases from J, with 18 bases between. Here the CDR3 reads CASSPPGQYGGYTF. DNA for the CDR3: TGTGCCAGCAGTCCCCCCGGTCAGTATGGCGGCTACACCTTC.

This chain connects TRBV7-9 to TRBJ2-6, with a tentative D call TRBD2 (6 bases). From germline, CDR1 is SEHNR and CDR2 FQNEAQ (reference sequence). Trimming cost V 3 bases and J 0 bases, with 12 bases left between them. The CDR3 is 17 amino acids. The CDR3 loop reads CASSFGGGYSGANVLTF. DNA for the CDR3: TGTGCCAGCAGCTTTGGTGGGGGGTACTCTGGGGCCAACGTCCTGACTTTC. Looking up the rest from reference TRBV7-9 and TRBJ2-6 gives the full variable domain: DTGVSQNPRHKITKRGQNVTFRCDPISEHNRLYWYRQTLGQGPEFLTYFQNEAQLEKSRLLSDRFSAERPKGSFSTLEIQRTEQGDSAMYLCASSFGGGYSGANVLTFGAGSRLTVL.

This clonotype is a singleton in its sample. The chain employs TRBV4-1 and TRBJ1-2; TRBD1 might be the D (6 bases). Germline CDR1 is MGHRA and CDR2 is YSYEKL. The germline V and J ends were trimmed by 6 bases and 3 bases, with 11 bases remaining between them. This CDR3 is 13 amino acids long. CDR3 DNA sequence: TGCGCCAGCAGGGGGGCGGTTGACTATGGCTACACCTTC. Encoded protein: CASRGAVDYGYTF.

The chain is built from TRBV18 and TRBJ2-2; D may be TRBD1 or TRBD2 (7 bases each). In germline, CDR1 is KGHSH, CDR2 LQKENI. This CDR3 comprises 15 residues. V gave up 3 bases and J gave up 8 bases, with 16 bases separating them. In DNA, the CDR3 is TGTGCCAGCTCACCCAGGGGGGGGATCAGAGGGGAGCTGTTTTTT. It codes for CASSPRGGIRGELFF.

The chain recombines TRBV7-9 with TRBJ1-2; D perhaps matches TRBD1 (6 bases). CDR3 length: 16 residues. Germline values: CDR1 SEHNR, CDR2 FQNEAQ (reference sequence). The V and J ends lost 2 bases and 3 bases respectively, with 16 bases between them. CDR3 DNA: TGTGCCAGCAGCTTATGGGACAAATTTGAAGACTATGGCTACACCTTC. It codes for CASSLWDKFEDYGYTF. Full variable domain (rest looked up from reference TRBV7-9 and TRBJ1-2): DTGVSQNPRHKITKRGQNVTFRCDPISEHNRLYWYRQTLGQGPEFLTYFQNEAQLEKSRLLSDRFSAERPKGSFSTLEIQRTEQGDSAMYLCASSLWDKFEDYGYTFGSGTRLTVV.

By sample fraction, this clonotype is medium-sized. The chain employs TRBV20-1 and TRBJ2-1; D possibly corresponds to TRBD2 (5 bases). The CDR3 spans 15 residues. Looked up from germline, CDR1 is DFQATT and CDR2 is SNEGSKA (reference sequence). Between the trimmed V and J ends, which lost 1 base and 0 bases, there was a span of 10 bases. CDR3 DNA: TGCAGTGCTAGAGTGGCGGGTACCTCCTACAATGAGCAGTTCTTC. This sequence encodes CSARVAGTSYNEQFF.

V gene TRBV5-4 combines with J gene TRBJ2-3; TRBD2 agrees at 10 bases. Per germline, CDR1 SGHNT and CDR2 YYREEE (reference sequence). The CDR3 has 18 residues. Trimming at V came to 3 bases and at J to 5 bases, leaving 15 bases not matched to a gene. The DNA of the CDR3 is TGTGCCAGCAGCTCGCCAAACCTTCTAGCGGGAGCGGGAGATACGCAGTATTTT. It translates to CASSSPNLLAGAGDTQYF. Full variable domain (remainder filled in from reference TRBV5-4 and TRBJ2-3): ETGVTQSPTHLIKTRGQQVTLRCSSQSGHNTVSWYQQALGQGPQFIFQYYREEENGRGNFPPRFSGLQFPNYSSELNVNALELDDSALYLCASSSPNLLAGAGDTQYFGPGTRLTVL.